What follows is one TCR beta chain and its context. Its antigen is not known. The table came from immunoSEQ multiplex PCR; TCRdb's copy has only in-frame clones and leaves some out. Of tens of thousands of clones detected, 80% appear once; the ten largest clones hold nearly 9.5%. Per the germline V gene, CDR1 is LNHNV and CDR2 is YYDKDF (reference sequence). The CDR3 loop spans 17 amino acids. V lost 1 base to trimming and J lost 7 bases; unmatched junction nucleotides: 12. The data stem from a study of T cells in localized non-small cell lung cancer. Findings and limits, study-wide: Researchers found a median roughly 56 of the top 100 tumor clones in adjacent lung. Prolonged overall survival went with higher T cell density in the blood. Sequencing covered just one tumor region, so heterogeneity cannot be ruled out. Tumor trailed uninvolved adjacent lung in T cell clonality, which peaked there.

This clonotype originated in an older female donor with stage I lung adenocarcinoma. The source was peripheral blood, collected before any cancer treatment. The chain links TRBV15 to TRBJ1-4; 7 bases line up with TRBD1. The CDR3 sequence is CATSRVSWQGGGEKLFF. CDR3 DNA sequence: TGTGCCACCAGCAGAGTGTCCTGGCAGGGGGGAGGTGAAAAACTGTTTTTT.